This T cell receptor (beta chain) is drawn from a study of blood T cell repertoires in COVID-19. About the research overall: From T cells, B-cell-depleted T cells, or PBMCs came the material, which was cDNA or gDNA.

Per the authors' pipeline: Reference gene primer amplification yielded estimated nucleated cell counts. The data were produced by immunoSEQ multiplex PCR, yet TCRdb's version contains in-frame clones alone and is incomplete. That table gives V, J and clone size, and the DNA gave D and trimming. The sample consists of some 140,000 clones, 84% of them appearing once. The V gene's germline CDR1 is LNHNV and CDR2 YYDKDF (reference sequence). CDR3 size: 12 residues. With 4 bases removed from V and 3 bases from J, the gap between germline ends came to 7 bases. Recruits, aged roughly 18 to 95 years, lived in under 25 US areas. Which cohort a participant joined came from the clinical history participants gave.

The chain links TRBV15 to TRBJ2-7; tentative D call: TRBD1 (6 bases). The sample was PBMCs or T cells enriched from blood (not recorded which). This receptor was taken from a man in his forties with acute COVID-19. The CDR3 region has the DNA TGTGCCACCAGCACAGGGGACTACGAGCAGTACTTC. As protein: CATSTGDYEQYF.